This record concerns one T cell receptor beta chain sequence. Its target is not known. Axillary draining lymph nodes of breast cancer patients supplied the node samples. The data derive from a study of breast tumors, draining lymph nodes, adjacent tissues. TCRdb re-analysed the multiplex PCR reads in MiXCR, keeping a single row per CDR3 protein. The table shows 200,000 or so distinct CDR3 sequences, with 31% occurring only once. Points from the study as a whole: Tumor TCR diversity was below lymph nodes but above nontumor tissue. That most tumor T cells come from lymph nodes remained unproven.

The CDR3 is 12 amino acids. V was shortened by 3 bases and J by 6 bases, with 9 bases between the two germline ends. Germline CDR1 and CDR2: DFQATT and SNEGSKA (reference sequence). This receptor was identified in a female donor with breast cancer. Some clones in this sample may be carry-over from other donors' samples. The sample was axillary lymph node tissue. The chain carries TRBV20-1 and TRBJ2-1; D may match TRBD1 or TRBD2 (5 bases each). In DNA form, the CDR3 reads TGCAGTGCTAGTGGTGGGGGCAATGAGCAGTTCTTC. It translates to CSASGGGNEQFF.